The 5 T cell receptor beta chains below all came from one sample that was sequenced in a study of cytomegalovirus exposure and HLA in healthy donors. Primers included in the PCR were 60 Vbeta and 13 Jbeta primers. Measured with immunoSEQ multiplex PCR; TCRdb has only the in-frame clones, and not every one. The sample contains about 120,000 clones, about 68% of which appear only once. Sequenced sample: PBMCs. The receptors shown here come from a woman aged 40 to 55 in good health and CMV-seropositive.

The chain combines TRBV29-1 with TRBJ2-7; weak D call: TRBD1 (6 bases). Germline values: CDR1 SQVTM, CDR2 ANQGSEA. V was shortened by 4 bases and J by 0 bases, with 10 bases between the two germline ends. This CDR3 has 13 residues. The CDR3 sequence is CSVVTGLSYEQYF. The DNA for the CDR3 is TGCAGCGTTGTGACAGGCCTCTCCTACGAGCAGTACTTC.

This sequence joins TRBV7-6 and TRBJ2-3, with D possibly TRBD2 on 6 matching bases. This CDR3 comprises 15 residues. Germline V CDR1 and CDR2: SGHVS, FNYEAQ. V lost 1 base and J 4 bases, leaving 12 bases between the germline ends. For the CDR3, the DNA is TGTGCCAGCAGCTTAGGGTCCGGGGAGGCAGATACGCAGTATTTT. This codes for CASSLGSGEADTQYF.

The genes are TRBV5-1 and TRBJ1-1; the D gene is possibly TRBD1 (6 bases). Trimming stripped 2 bases from V and 4 bases from J, with 15 bases between. Germline CDR1 SGHRS, CDR2 YFSETQ. There are 15 residues in the CDR3. CDR3 amino acids: CASSFERGGSTEAFF. The CDR3 DNA follows: TGCGCCAGCAGCTTTGAGCGAGGGGGAAGCACTGAAGCTTTCTTT.

The chain employs TRBV2 and TRBJ2-7, with 8 bases aligning to TRBD2. The CDR3 sequence is 15 residues long. The V gene end was trimmed by 6 bases and the J gene end by 2 bases; junction bases not matched to a gene: 9. Germline lookup yields CDR1 SNHLY and CDR2 FYNNEI. CDR3 residues: CASSRLACETYEQYF. Here the CDR3 DNA reads TGTGCCAGCAGCCGACTAGCGTGTGAGACCTACGAGCAGTACTTC. Drawing the rest from reference TRBV2 and TRBJ2-7, the complete variable domain is EPEVTQTPSHQVTQMGQEVILRCVPISNHLYFYWYRQILGQKVEFLVSFYNNEISEKSEIFDDQFSVERPDGSNFTLKIRSTKLEDSAMYFCASSRLACETYEQYFGPGTRLTVT.

The CDR3 DNA reads TGTGCCAGCAGTGGTCAGGGCAGCAATCAGCCCCAGCATTTT. It yields the protein CASSGQGSNQPQHF. The chain employs TRBV6-5 and TRBJ1-5, with D possibly being TRBD1 (5 bases). Trimming left V 5 bases short and J 1 base short, with 9 bases between. The CDR3 covers 14 residues. From germline, CDR1 is MNHEY and CDR2 SVGAGI.